This T cell receptor (beta chain) was recovered during a study of CD8+ T cells in alopecia areata. Reverse transcribed after extraction, RNA yielded cDNA as the sequencing template. Assay used: immunoSEQ multiplex PCR; TCRdb lists only in-frame clones, some missing. The sample records tens of thousands of clones, over 65% being singletons. Only one count was recorded for this clone. Germline V gene lookup returns CDR1 SGDLS and CDR2 YYNGEE. Trimming removed 3 bases from V and 0 bases from J; junction bases left unmatched: 5. CDR3 size: 15 residues. Sequencing used NKG2D-low CD8+ T cells sorted from blood. The genes are TRBV9 and TRBJ2-5; 7 bases match TRBD1. The receptor comes from a human donor with alopecia areata. The CDR3: CASSAGQLNQETQYF. The CDR3 bases are TGTGCCAGCAGCGCGGGACAGTTGAACCAAGAGACCCAGTACTTC.